This T cell receptor (beta chain) was captured by sequencing in a study of shared clonotypes between healthy human individuals. The repertoire was sequenced with immunoSEQ multiplex PCR; TCRdb's copy has only in-frame clones and lacks some. The table shows fewer than 650,000 clones, with 70% to 80% occurring only once. The CDR3 is made up of 13 amino acids. J was trimmed by 6 bases and V by 6 bases; bases with no gene match: 4. Looked up from germline, CDR1 is MDHEN and CDR2 is SYDVKM. Sequencing was performed on PBMCs. This clonotype was sampled from a woman aged 40 to 49 in good health. Some clones in this sample may be carry-over from other donors' samples. The chain employs TRBV28 and TRBJ2-3; 9 bases match TRBD2. This chain's CDR3 is CASRGLAFDTQYF. The CDR3 DNA follows: TGTGCCAGCAGGGGACTAGCTTTTGATACGCAGTATTTT.